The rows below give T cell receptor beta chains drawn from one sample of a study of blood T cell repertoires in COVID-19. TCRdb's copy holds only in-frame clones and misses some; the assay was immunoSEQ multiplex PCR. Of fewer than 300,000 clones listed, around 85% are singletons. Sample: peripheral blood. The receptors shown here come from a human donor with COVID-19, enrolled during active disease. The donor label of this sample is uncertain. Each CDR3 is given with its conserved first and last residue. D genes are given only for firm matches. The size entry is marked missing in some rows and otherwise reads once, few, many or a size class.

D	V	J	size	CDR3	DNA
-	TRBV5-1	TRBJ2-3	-	CASSPEGAEADTQYF	TGCGCCAGCAGCCCTGAGGGAGCTGAGGCAGATACGCAGTATTTT
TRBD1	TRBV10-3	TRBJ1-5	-	CAISVDNRDRTF	TGTGCCATCAGCGTTGACAACCGGGACAGGACGTTT
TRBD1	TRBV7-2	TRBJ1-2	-	CASSLGGDRGPSNYGYTF	TGTGCCAGCAGCTTAGGCGGGGACAGGGGGCCTTCTAACTATGGCTACACCTTC
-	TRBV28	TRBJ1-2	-	CASSLLAYGYTF	TGTGCCAGCAGTTTACTGGCTTATGGCTACACCTTC
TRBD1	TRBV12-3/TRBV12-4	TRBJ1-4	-	CASSVRDREKLFF	TGTGCCAGCAGTGTCCGGGACAGAGAAAAACTGTTTTTT
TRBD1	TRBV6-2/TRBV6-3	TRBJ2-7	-	CASSYSTGGNGYEQYF	TGTGCCAGCAGTTACTCGACAGGGGGCAATGGCTACGAGCAGTACTTC
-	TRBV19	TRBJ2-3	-	CASIRRGTDTQYF	TGTGCCAGTATCCGGCGGGGAACAGATACGCAGTATTTT
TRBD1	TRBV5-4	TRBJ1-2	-	CASSLKSGTGNYGYTF	TGTGCCAGCAGCTTGAAGTCTGGGACAGGGAACTATGGCTACACCTTC
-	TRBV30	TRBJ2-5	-	CAWGDRRFIQETQYF	TGTGCCTGGGGGGACCGGAGGTTTATCCAAGAGACCCAGTACTTC
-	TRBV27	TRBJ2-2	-	CASRVRPQGQLFF	TGTGCCAGCAGGGTGAGACCTCAGGGGCAGCTGTTTTTT
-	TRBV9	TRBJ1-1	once	CASSFSENTEAFF	TGTGCCAGCAGTTTCTCAGAAAACACTGAAGCTTTCTTT
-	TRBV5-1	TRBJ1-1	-	CASSLGQMNTEAFF	TGCGCCAGCAGCTTGGGGCAGATGAACACTGAAGCTTTCTTT
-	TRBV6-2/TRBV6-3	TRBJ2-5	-	CASSYNLKETQYF	TGTGCCAGCAGTTATAACTTAAAAGAGACCCAGTACTTC
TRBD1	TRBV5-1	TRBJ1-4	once	CASSLGTGDEKLFF	TGCGCCAGCAGCTTGGGGACAGGGGATGAAAAACTGTTTTTT
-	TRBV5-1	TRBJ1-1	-	CASQPGRGVMNTEAFF	TGCGCCAGCCAACCCGGGAGGGGCGTCATGAACACTGAAGCTTTCTTT
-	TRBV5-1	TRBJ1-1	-	CASSLEGQTEAFF	TGCGCCAGCAGCTTGGAGGGGCAAACTGAAGCTTTCTTT
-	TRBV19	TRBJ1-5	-	CASSIAPLEGSDSNQPQHF	TGTGCCAGTAGTATAGCCCCTCTGGAGGGCTCTGATAGCAATCAGCCCCAGCATTTT
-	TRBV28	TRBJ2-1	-	CASSSIMSVGVNNEQFF	TGTGCCAGCAGTTCGATTATGTCCGTCGGGGTTAACAATGAGCAGTTCTTC
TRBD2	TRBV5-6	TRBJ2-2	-	CASSLSGRLTGELFF	TGTGCCAGCAGCTTGAGCGGGAGGCTCACCGGGGAGCTGTTTTTT
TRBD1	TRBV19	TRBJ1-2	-	CASSHTGTAKTNYGYTF	TGTGCCAGTAGCCATACCGGGACAGCCAAGACTAACTATGGCTACACCTTC
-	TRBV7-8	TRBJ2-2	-	CASSLTHTGELFF	TGTGCCAGCAGTTTGACTCACACCGGGGAGCTGTTTTTT
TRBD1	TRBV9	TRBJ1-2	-	CASSAWDRGGGYTF	TGTGCCAGCAGCGCATGGGACAGGGGTGGCGGCTACACCTTC
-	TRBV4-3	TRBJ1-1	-	CASSLATGPWNTEAFF	TGCGCCAGCAGCCTGGCGACAGGTCCATGGAACACTGAAGCTTTCTTT
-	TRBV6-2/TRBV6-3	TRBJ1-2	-	CASSSSGDPGGNGYTF	TGTGCCAGCAGCTCCTCGGGGGACCCCGGTGGAAATGGCTACACCTTC
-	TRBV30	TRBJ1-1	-	CAWSDGVYTEAFF	TGTGCCTGGAGTGACGGAGTCTACACTGAAGCTTTCTTT
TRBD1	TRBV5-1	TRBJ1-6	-	CASSLTGQGRSPLHF	TGCGCCAGCAGCTTAACGGGACAGGGGAGATCACCCCTCCACTTT
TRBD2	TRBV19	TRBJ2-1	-	CASSARTSVEQFF	TGTGCCAGTAGTGCCAGGACTAGCGTAGAGCAGTTCTTC
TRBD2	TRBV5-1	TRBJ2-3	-	CASSLIAGGSTDTQYF	TGCGCCAGCAGCTTAATAGCGGGAGGGAGCACAGATACGCAGTATTTT
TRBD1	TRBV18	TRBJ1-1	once	CASSPDRDTEAFF	TGTGCCAGCTCACCAGACAGGGACACTGAAGCTTTCTTT
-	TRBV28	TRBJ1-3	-	CASTLREIGGNTIYF	TGTGCCAGCACCCTCCGGGAGATAGGCGGAAACACCATATATTTT
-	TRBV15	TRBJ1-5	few	CATSRDKGNQPQHF	TGTGCCACCAGCAGAGATAAGGGGAATCAGCCCCAGCATTTT
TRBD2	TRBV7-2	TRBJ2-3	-	CASSLERLAGLSTDTQYF	TGTGCCAGCAGCTTAGAGAGGCTAGCGGGCCTCAGCACAGATACGCAGTATTTT
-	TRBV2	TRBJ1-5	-	CASSEVRGNQPQHF	TGTGCCAGCAGTGAGGTCAGGGGCAATCAGCCCCAGCATTTT
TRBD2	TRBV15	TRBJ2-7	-	CATAGGGRQPGYEQYF	TGTGCCACCGCTGGGGGGGGGAGACAGCCTGGTTACGAGCAGTACTTC
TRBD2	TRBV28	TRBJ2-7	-	CASSLRGGSHEQYF	TGTGCCAGCAGCCTACGCGGGGGTTCCCACGAGCAGTACTTC
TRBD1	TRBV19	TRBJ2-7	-	CASSLLKGQGFEEQYF	TGTGCCAGTAGTCTTTTAAAGGGACAGGGGTTCGAGGAGCAGTACTTC
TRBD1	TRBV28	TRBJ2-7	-	CASITSPGQGLNTYEQYF	TGTGCCAGCATTACTTCCCCGGGACAGGGGTTAAACACCTACGAGCAGTACTTC
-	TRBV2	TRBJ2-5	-	CASPPEGRETQYF	TGTGCCAGTCCACCCGAGGGGAGGGAGACCCAGTACTTC
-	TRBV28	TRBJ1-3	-	CASSRDTSGNTIYF	TGTGCCAGCAGCCGGGACACCTCTGGAAACACCATATATTTT
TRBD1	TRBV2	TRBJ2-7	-	CASLGQPHEQYF	TGTGCCAGCTTGGGACAGCCCCACGAGCAGTACTTC
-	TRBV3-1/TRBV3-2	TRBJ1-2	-	CASRQQGRDGYTF	TGTGCCAGCAGGCAACAGGGCCGGGATGGCTACACCTTC
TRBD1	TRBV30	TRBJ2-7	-	CAWSLRGAGGAYEQYF	TGTGCCTGGAGTCTTAGGGGGGCAGGGGGCGCCTACGAGCAGTACTTC
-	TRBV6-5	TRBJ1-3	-	CASSYQGGSGNTIYF	TGTGCCAGCAGTTACCAGGGAGGGTCTGGAAACACCATATATTTT
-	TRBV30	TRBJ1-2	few	CAWRTHNGYTF	TGTGCCTGGAGGACACATAATGGCTACACCTTC
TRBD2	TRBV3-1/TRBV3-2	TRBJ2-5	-	CASSQDVASGSQETQYF	TGTGCCAGCAGCCAAGATGTAGCTAGCGGGAGCCAAGAGACCCAGTACTTC
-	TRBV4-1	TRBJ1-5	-	CASSQVWGGNQPQHF	TGCGCCAGCAGCCAGGTTTGGGGGGGCAATCAGCCCCAGCATTTT
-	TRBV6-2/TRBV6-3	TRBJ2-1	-	CASSLIPGKEGNEQFF	TGTGCCAGCAGTCTCATTCCGGGTAAGGAGGGGAATGAGCAGTTCTTC
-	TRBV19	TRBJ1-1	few	CASRPVGGGLTEAFF	TGTGCCAGTAGACCGGTGGGGGGAGGTTTGACTGAAGCTTTCTTT
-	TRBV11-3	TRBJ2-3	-	CTSSPGGAGRDTQYF	TGTACCAGCAGCCCCGGCGGGGCTGGCCGAGATACGCAGTATTTT
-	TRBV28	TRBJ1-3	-	CASSPPGSLGSTIYF	TGTGCCAGCAGTCCCCCGGGAAGTCTCGGAAGCACCATATATTTT
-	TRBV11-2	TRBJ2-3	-	CASSLGGTGTDTQYF	TGTGCCAGCAGCTTAGGGGGGACTGGGACAGATACGCAGTATTTT
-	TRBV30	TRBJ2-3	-	CAWRSTSFADTQYF	TGTGCCTGGAGATCGACAAGCTTCGCAGATACGCAGTATTTT
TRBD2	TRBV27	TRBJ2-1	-	CATRGTSWNNEQFF	TGTGCCACCCGGGGGACTAGCTGGAACAATGAGCAGTTCTTC
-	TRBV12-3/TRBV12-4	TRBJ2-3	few	CASSYLRGDTQYF	TGTGCCAGCAGTTATTTGAGGGGGGATACGCAGTATTTT
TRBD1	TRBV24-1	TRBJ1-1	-	CATSDSRGQGTEAFF	TGTGCCACCAGTGATTCCAGGGGGCAAGGCACTGAAGCTTTCTTT